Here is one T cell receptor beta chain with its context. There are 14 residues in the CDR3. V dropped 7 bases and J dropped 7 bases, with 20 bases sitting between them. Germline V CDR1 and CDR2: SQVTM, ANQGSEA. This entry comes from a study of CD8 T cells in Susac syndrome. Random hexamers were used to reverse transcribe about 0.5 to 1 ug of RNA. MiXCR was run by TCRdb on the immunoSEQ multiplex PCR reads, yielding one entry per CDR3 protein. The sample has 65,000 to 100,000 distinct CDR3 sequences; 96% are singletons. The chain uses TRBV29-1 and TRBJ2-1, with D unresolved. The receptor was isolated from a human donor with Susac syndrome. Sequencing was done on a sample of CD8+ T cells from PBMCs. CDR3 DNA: TGCAGCGCCCAGACCCCCCAGATCGGTAATGAGCAGTTCTTC. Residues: CSAQTPQIGNEQFF.